Below, 27 T cell receptor beta chains from the same sample are listed, as sequenced in a study of CXCR3-negative and CXCR3-positive naive CD8 T cells (dated by TCRdb to the late 2010s). These reads were obtained on a NextSeq 550. The Human TCR Profiling Kit (MiLaboratory) was used to prepare UMI-labeled 5' RACE TRB cDNA libraries. TCRdb reprocessed the reads and lists each CDR3 protein sequence as a single entry, with no DNA. This sample's table contains tens of thousands of distinct CDR3 sequences. The ten largest account for around 0.53% of the sample. For these TCRs, the target antigens are not known. Results and caveats for the whole study, not just this receptor: Compared with CXCR3-negative naive cells, CXCR3-positive naive cells had TRB CDR3s with higher hydrophobicity (lower Kidera factor 4), lower energy, and higher strength and volume indices.

The material sequenced was naive CXCR3+ CD8+ T cells from blood. The cell subset or site label on this specimen signifies: CD45RO-CCR7+CD27+CD95- naive CD8+ T cells expressing CXCR3 (TNR3+). The receptor source for this set is a human donor in good health. Some clones in this sample may be carry-over from other donors' samples.

This sequence joins TRBV7-8 and TRBJ2-5; TCRdb picks TRBD2, but there is no DNA to check that call. This CDR3 contains 15 residues. The germline gives CDR1 SGHVS, CDR2 FQNEAQ. CDR3 protein: CASRTSGGSRETQYF.

The gene calls are TRBV28 and TRBJ2-1; TCRdb names TRBD2, which stays unverified in the absence of DNA. In germline, CDR1 is MDHEN, CDR2 SYDVKM. This CDR3 is 15 amino acids long. The chain's CDR3 is CASSPSVRPYNEKFF.

V is TRBV10-3 and J is TRBJ2-7; TCRdb gives TRBD1 as the D gene, but with no DNA this cannot be confirmed. Germline V gives CDR1 ENHRY, CDR2 SYGVKD. CDR3 length: 14 residues. CDR3 protein: CAISEQGETYEQYF.

V gene TRBV10-3 combines with J gene TRBJ2-2; TCRdb returns TRBD1, unconfirmable since there is no DNA. Per germline, CDR1 ENHRY and CDR2 SYGVKD. The length of the CDR3 is 16 residues. The CDR3 reads CAITDRGNANTGELFF.

The genes are TRBV20-1 and TRBJ2-1. Per the germline V gene, CDR1 is DFQATT and CDR2 is SNEGSKA (reference sequence). This CDR3 spans 14 amino acids. The chain's CDR3 is CSAKGNYMYNEQFF.

The chain recombines TRBV11-2 with TRBJ2-3. From germline, CDR1 is SGHAT and CDR2 FQNNGV. CDR3 length: 13 amino acids. CDR3 amino acids: CASSFAYTDTQYF.

The chain carries TRBV28 and TRBJ2-2. There are 16 residues in the CDR3. From germline, CDR1 is MDHEN and CDR2 SYDVKM. This CDR3 reads CASSLLYPANTGELFF.

The chain combines TRBV7-9 with TRBJ2-3; TCRdb's D call, TRBD2, is unchecked because there is no DNA. This CDR3 has 19 residues. Germline loops: CDR1 SEHNR, CDR2 FQNEAQ (reference sequence). The CDR3: CASSSRRTSGYSSTDTQYF.

The J gene is TRBJ2-1, the V gene TRBV7-6; the D call from TCRdb, TRBD1, cannot be confirmed without DNA. This CDR3 has 14 residues. Looked up from germline, CDR1 is SGHVS and CDR2 is FNYEAQ. The CDR3 sequence is CASTLGQGMVEQFF. The full variable domain, completed using reference TRBV7-6 and TRBJ2-1, is GAGVSQSPRYKVTKRGQDVALRCDPISGHVSLYWYRQALGQGPEFLTYFNYEAQQDKSGLPNDRFSAERPEGSISTLTIQRTEQRDSAMYRCASTLGQGMVEQFFGPGTRLTVL.

The chain's CDR3 is CASSDRGVYEQYF. The rearrangement uses TRBV2 and TRBJ2-7; TCRdb reports TRBD1, a call that lacks DNA to check it against. The CDR3 covers 13 residues. CDR1 is SNHLY, CDR2 FYNNEI, per germline.

The V call is TRBV9, the J call TRBJ1-4; without DNA, the TCRdb call of TRBD1 cannot be checked. The germline gives CDR1 SGDLS, CDR2 YYNGEE. The CDR3 runs 15 residues. CDR3 residues: CASSVGHQPREKRFF.

V usage is TRBV6-6 and J usage is TRBJ2-1; TCRdb's D call, TRBD2, is unchecked because there is no DNA. Germline V gene data show CDR1 as MNHNY and CDR2 as SVGAGI (reference sequence). The CDR3 spans 12 residues. The CDR3 reads CASSPPGGWQFF.

This chain links TRBV9 with TRBJ2-7. This CDR3 is 14 amino acids long. Germline V gene lookup returns CDR1 SGDLS and CDR2 YYNGEE. Here the CDR3 reads CASSATARSYEQYF.

The V call is TRBV5-4, the J call TRBJ2-6; as DNA is missing, the TRBD1 call by TCRdb cannot be tested. This CDR3 comprises 14 residues. The V gene's germline CDR1 is SGHNT and CDR2 YYREEE (reference sequence). CDR3 loop: CATPGVLGANVLTF.

This CDR3 reads CASRERGKGELFF. This sequence joins TRBV2 and TRBJ2-2; TCRdb indicates TRBD1, and absent DNA this call remains unverified. The germline V gene has CDR1 SNHLY and CDR2 FYNNEI. The CDR3 runs 13 residues.

This rearrangement joins TRBV4-3 to TRBJ2-7. CDR1 LGHNA and CDR2 YSLEER come from the germline V gene. The CDR3 spans 15 residues. The CDR3 sequence is CASSQGIRILYEQYF.

The chain recombines TRBV7-6 with TRBJ2-2; TCRdb calls TRBD1, which cannot be checked without DNA. This CDR3 contains 16 residues. CDR1 and CDR2 from the germline V gene are SGHVS and FNYEAQ. CDR3: CASSFGGGGGTGELFF.

CDR3 region: CASSLEGQGNTEAFF. The chain couples TRBV5-1 to TRBJ1-1; there is no DNA to check the TCRdb D call of TRBD1. The V gene's germline CDR1 is SGHRS and CDR2 YFSETQ. The CDR3 loop spans 15 amino acids.

This CDR3 reads CASSLGPGNYGYTF. The chain combines TRBV5-1 with TRBJ1-2; no DNA is available, so the TRBD1 call from TCRdb remains unchecked. This CDR3 is built from 14 residues. In germline, CDR1 is SGHRS, CDR2 YFSETQ.

V and J are TRBV5-1 and TRBJ1-1; checking the TCRdb D call of TRBD1 is not possible without DNA. This CDR3 has 14 amino acids. In germline, CDR1 is SGHRS, CDR2 YFSETQ. Here the CDR3 reads CASSLEQGRTEAFF.

CDR3 in amino acids: CASSRGRGLRYNEQFF. The genes are TRBV6-2 or TRBV6-3 and TRBJ2-1; TCRdb's D gene call, TRBD2, goes unchecked for lack of DNA. The CDR3 loop spans 16 amino acids. Germline loops: CDR1 MNHEY, CDR2 SVGEGT.

The genes are TRBV28 and TRBJ2-5; TCRdb picks TRBD2, but there is no DNA to check that call. Germline assignment: CDR1 MDHEN and CDR2 SYDVKM. The length of the CDR3 is 16 residues. The CDR3 is CASTGVGEGRQETQYF.

The V gene is TRBV9, the J gene TRBJ2-1; TCRdb's D call of TRBD2 is untestable without DNA. CDR3 size: 16 residues. Germline V lookup: CDR1 SGDLS, CDR2 YYNGEE. The CDR3 loop is CASSVEGGPSYNEQFF. Full variable domain (missing parts from reference TRBV9 and TRBJ2-1): DSGVTQTPKHLITATGQRVTLRCSPRSGDLSVYWYQQSLDQGLQFLIQYYNGEERAKGNILERFSAQQFPDLHSELNLSSLELGDSALYFCASSVEGGPSYNEQFFGPGTRLTVL.

This rearrangement joins TRBV11-2 to TRBJ2-7; TCRdb lists TRBD1, though no DNA is available to test this call. This CDR3 has 14 residues. From germline, CDR1 is SGHAT and CDR2 FQNNGV. CDR3 sequence: CASSFPRASYEQYF.

This chain links TRBV20-1 with TRBJ2-1; the TRBD2 assignment by TCRdb is unverifiable without DNA. CDR1 DFQATT and CDR2 SNEGSKA come from the germline V gene (reference sequence). The CDR3 has 14 amino acids. The CDR3 protein is CSALLAGPRDEQFF.

The V gene is TRBV5-1, the J gene TRBJ1-1; TCRdb selects TRBD1, and the lack of DNA leaves this call unchecked. Germline CDR1 is SGHRS and CDR2 is YFSETQ. The CDR3 is 14 amino acids. CDR3 region: CASSGTGSLVEAFF.

The genes are TRBV6-5 and TRBJ1-6; the TRBD1 assignment by TCRdb is unverifiable without DNA. The CDR3 runs to 13 residues. Germline lookup yields CDR1 MNHEY and CDR2 SVGAGI. The CDR3 reads CASAGVYRSPLHF.